The entry below gives a single T cell receptor beta chain sequence along with its context. The data belong to a study of blood T cell repertoires in COVID-19. Study details: Samples taken during acute and convalescent COVID-19 were collected in the United States, Italy and Spain. PBMCs, B-cell-depleted T cells, or T cells provided the cDNA or gDNA that made up the material.

In the source study's methods: Scientists estimated how many nucleated cells there were by amplifying reference gene primers. Produced via immunoSEQ multiplex PCR; TCRdb's table is partial and in-frame only. From that table come the V and J calls and clone size; the DNA was used to work out D and trimming. The sample holds 150,000 or so clones, roughly 73% seen once. Deletions cut 8 bases from V and 4 bases from J, with 17 bases between. CDR3 length equals 15 residues. The germline gives CDR1 WNHNN, CDR2 SYGVQD (reference sequence). The sample consisted of peripheral blood. This receptor was identified in a woman aged 50 to 65 with active or convalescent COVID-19. The chain links TRBV10-1 to TRBJ2-2, with D perhaps TRBD2 (6 bases). The CDR3, as DNA: TGCGCCAGCGACCCTTGGGGCGGGATCACCGGGGAGCTGTTTTTT. Translating gives CASDPWGGITGELFF.